Each of the 21 T cell receptor beta chains below was sequenced from the same sample in a study of post-analysis software for immune sequencing data. The library was made from cDNA and included unique molecular identifiers. One entry per CDR3 protein results from TCRdb running MiXCR on the PCR reads. The sample consists of about 380,000 distinct CDR3 sequences, about a third of them appearing once. Study-level results: About 5 TRBV segments occurring more often in patients than controls included TRBV5-6, TRBV5-1 and TRBV20-1.

These receptors have no known antigen. The sample taken for sequencing was blood. These TCRs come from a girl aged 10 to 17 with multiple sclerosis.

The J gene is TRBJ2-7, the V gene TRBV9, with TRBD2 identical over 7 bases. There are 12 residues in the CDR3. The junction had 0 bases not matched to a gene; V was cut back by 0 bases and J by 6 bases. The germline CDR1 and CDR2 sequences are SGDLS and YYNGEE. The CDR3 bases are TGTGCCAGCAGCGTAGCTAGCGGCGAGCAGTACTTC. Its translation: CASSVASGEQYF.

Only a few counts were recorded for this clonotype. The chain is built from TRBV25-1 and TRBJ1-2; D unresolved. From germline, CDR1 is MGHDK and CDR2 SYGVNS. CDR3 size: 14 residues. Trimming took off 2 bases at V and 0 bases at J, with 7 bases between the two ends. CDR3 coding DNA: TGTGCCAGCAGTGAAGCCGCCTCTAACTATGGCTACACCTTC. This codes for CASSEAASNYGYTF.

Regarding this clonotype: The junction and the germline gene differ at one end; a read error may be behind it. The CDR3, as DNA: TGTGTCAGCAGCACCGGACAGGGTCTAAAGCAGTACTTC. It encodes CVSSTGQGLKQYF. The chain is built from TRBV5-6 and TRBJ2-7; TRBD1 agrees at 8 bases. Germline values: CDR1 SGHDT, CDR2 YYEEEE. There are 13 residues in the CDR3.

In the case of this clonotype: One end of the junction fails to match germline, which may point to a read error. The rearrangement joins TRBV7-7 to TRBJ2-3; D remains unclear. The CDR3 is made up of 14 amino acids. CDR1 and CDR2 from the germline V gene are SSHAT and FNYEAQ (reference sequence). This chain's CDR3 is CASSPQVGADTQYF. The CDR3 bases are TGTGCTAGCAGCCCCCAAGTTGGGGCAGATACGCAGTATTTT. Complete variable domain (other parts from reference TRBV7-7 and TRBJ2-3): GAGVSQSPRYKVTKRGQDVTLRCDPISSHATLYWYQQALGQGPEFLTYFNYEAQPDKSGLPSDRFSAERPEGSISTLTIQRTEQRDSAMYRCASSPQVGADTQYFGPGTRLTVL.

The chain combines TRBV28 with TRBJ2-3; TRBD2 might be the D (5 bases). V was clipped by 5 bases and J by 3 bases, with 15 bases between them. The CDR3 extends over 15 amino acids. CDR1 is MDHEN and CDR2 is SYDVKM in the germline V gene. CDR3 protein: CASSLTSRGTDTQYF. The CDR3 DNA follows: TGTGCCAGCAGTCTGACCTCAAGAGGGACAGATACGCAGTATTTT.

The gene calls are TRBV3-1 and TRBJ2-7, with a weak D call TRBD2 (5 bases). Per the germline V gene, CDR1 is LGHDT and CDR2 is YNNKEL (reference sequence). This CDR3 is 14 amino acids long. V gave up 4 bases and J gave up 2 bases, with 12 bases separating them. The CDR3 loop is CASSPRPRAYEQYF. In DNA, the CDR3 is TGTGCCAGCAGCCCCCGCCCGAGGGCCTACGAGCAGTACTTC.

This clonotype has just a few counts. The chain joins TRBV12-3 or TRBV12-4 to TRBJ2-3, with D tentatively TRBD2 (7 bases). The CDR3 is 14 residues long. V gave up 7 bases and J gave up 0 bases, with 11 bases separating them. The CDR3 DNA follows: TGTGCCAGCAAGAGGGGGGGCAGCACAGATACGCAGTATTTT. This codes for CASKRGGSTDTQYF.

The rearrangement links TRBV6-2 or TRBV6-3 to TRBJ1-2; D perhaps matches TRBD1 (5 bases). CDR1 and CDR2 (germline): MNHEY, SVGEGT. The CDR3 is 15 amino acids. The V end lost 4 bases, the J end lost 6 bases, and 18 bases lay between the germline ends. CDR3 protein: CASSWETGGMDGYTF. The CDR3 DNA reads as TGTGCCAGCAGTTGGGAAACGGGGGGGATGGATGGCTACACCTTC.

The J gene is TRBJ2-7, the V gene TRBV29-1; 9 nucleotides match TRBD2. The end of the DNA is better explained by TRBJ2-5, so the J call may be wrong. This CDR3 spans 15 amino acids. Germline values: CDR1 SQVTM, CDR2 ANQGSEA. The chain's CDR3 is CSARIAGVYQETQYF. The CDR3, as DNA: TGCAGCGCAAGGATAGCGGGAGTATACCAAGAGACCCAGTACTTC.

This clonotype was counted between two and nine times. The chain combines TRBV20-1 with TRBJ1-2, with TRBD1 as a possible D gene (6 bases). Germline CDR1 DFQATT, CDR2 SNEGSKA (reference sequence). The CDR3 has 14 amino acids. With 0 bases removed from V and 8 bases from J, the gap between germline ends came to 16 bases. The CDR3 sequence is CSARERQATGGYTF. As DNA, the CDR3 is TGCAGTGCTAGAGAAAGACAGGCCACAGGAGGCTACACCTTC.

V usage is TRBV28 and J usage is TRBJ1-2, with a tentative D call TRBD1 (5 bases). The CDR3 has 13 residues. The germline V gene has CDR1 MDHEN and CDR2 SYDVKM. The germline V and J ends were trimmed by 7 bases and 8 bases, with 17 bases remaining between them. CDR3 residues: CASTPGSKGGYTF. The CDR3 DNA is TGTGCCAGCACCCCGGGTTCTAAGGGGGGCTACACCTTC.

This clonotype has only a few counts. V gene TRBV6-1 combines with J gene TRBJ1-5; TRBD1 is a possible D gene (5 bases). Trimming shortened V by 4 bases and J by 5 bases, and 9 bases separated the two germline ends. CDR1 is MNHNS, CDR2 SASEGT, per germline. There are 13 residues in the CDR3. CDR3 sequence (DNA): TGTGCCAGCAGTGGATCAGGGCATCAGCCCCAGCATTTT. Protein: CASSGSGHQPQHF.

V usage is TRBV7-2 and J usage is TRBJ2-4, with 12 bases matching TRBD2. This CDR3 is built from 18 residues. The trim removed 1 base at V and 1 base at J, leaving 5 bases unmatched. The germline CDR1 and CDR2 sequences are SGHTA and FQGNSA. CDR3 region: CASSLGTSGVSAKNIQYF. CDR3 in DNA: TGTGCCAGCAGCTTAGGGACTAGCGGGGTCTCGGCCAAAAACATTCAGTACTTC.

This clonotype appeared a few times. V gene TRBV6-5 combines with J gene TRBJ2-5; tentative D call: TRBD2 (5 bases). Looked up from germline, CDR1 is MNHEY and CDR2 is SVGAGI. This CDR3 has 14 residues. Trimming left V 8 bases short and J 0 bases short, with 13 bases between. Here the CDR3 DNA reads TGTGCCAGCCGGAGAACGGGGTACCAAGAGACCCAGTACTTC. Its translation is CASRRTGYQETQYF.

This chain connects TRBV20-1 to TRBJ2-1; 9 bases map to TRBD2. Per the germline V gene, CDR1 is DFQATT and CDR2 is SNEGSKA (reference sequence). V lost 6 bases, J lost 7 bases, and 7 bases stayed unmatched. CDR3 length: 13 amino acids. The CDR3 DNA follows: TGCAGTGCGAGGGCTAGCGGGGTTAATGAGCAGTTCTTC. Protein: CSARASGVNEQFF.

The chain is built from TRBV7-9 and TRBJ2-1; TRBD1 or TRBD2 may be the D gene (5 bases each). With 4 bases removed from V and 2 bases from J, the gap between germline ends came to 15 bases. Germline V gene data show CDR1 as SEHNR and CDR2 as FQNEAQ (reference sequence). The CDR3 length is 16 residues. The CDR3 sequence is CASSSPWQGPYNEQFF. CDR3 bases: TGTGCCAGCAGCTCACCGTGGCAGGGACCCTACAATGAGCAGTTCTTC.

In its sample, this clonotype was seen a few times. A junction boundary mismatches the germline segment, possibly from a read error. The V call is TRBV7-7, the J call TRBJ2-3; 8 bases line up with TRBD2. CDR3 size: 19 residues. Germline lookup yields CDR1 SSHAT and CDR2 FNYEAQ (reference sequence). CDR3 sequence reads: CASSCRVESLAGGTDTQYF. Here the CDR3 DNA reads TGTGCTAGCAGCTGCCGGGTGGAGTCGCTAGCGGGTGGGACAGATACGCAGTATTTT. The full variable domain, rest sourced from reference TRBV7-7 and TRBJ2-3, is GAGVSQSPRYKVTKRGQDVTLRCDPISSHATLYWYQQALGQGPEFLTYFNYEAQPDKSGLPSDRFSAERPEGSISTLTIQRTEQRDSAMYRCASSCRVESLAGGTDTQYFGPGTRLTVL.

This clonotype turned up a few times. CDR3 DNA: TGTGCCAGCAGTCCTTCCGTTGCGGGGGCCCGAGAGACCCAGTACTTC. This gives the protein CASSPSVAGARETQYF. The chain has TRBV28 and TRBJ2-5; perhaps TRBD2 as D (7 bases). The CDR3 runs to 16 residues. V lost 5 bases, J lost 4 bases, and 20 bases lay in between. Germline values: CDR1 MDHEN, CDR2 SYDVKM.

This clonotype was seen only once. Its ends do not fully match the called genes, so a read error is possible. V and J are TRBV7-2 and TRBJ2-5; no reliable D call. CDR1 and CDR2 (germline): SGHTA, FQGNSA. The CDR3 covers 11 residues. The CDR3 region has the DNA TGTGCCAGCAACTTAGAAGAGACCCAGTACTTC. Its translation: CASNLEETQYF.

The chain couples TRBV2 to TRBJ1-5; D gene ambiguous. This CDR3 has 15 residues. Trimming cost V 3 bases and J 4 bases, with 13 bases left between them. Per the germline V gene, CDR1 is SNHLY and CDR2 is FYNNEI. The DNA of the CDR3 is TGTGCCAGCAGTGAGATAGCGGGAACGAATCAGCCCCAGCATTTT. This sequence encodes CASSEIAGTNQPQHF.

V is TRBV4-2 and J is TRBJ1-2; the match to TRBD1 covers 8 bases. Per germline, CDR1 LGHNA and CDR2 YNFKEQ. This CDR3 spans 15 amino acids. V gave up 2 bases and J gave up 2 bases; unmatched junction bases: 4. The CDR3 DNA is TGTGCCAGCAGCCAAATGACAGGGGCGAACTATGGCTACACCTTC. The encoded protein is CASSQMTGANYGYTF.